These T cell receptor beta chains were read from a single sample in a study of technical replicates of blood from several donors. Repertoires were generated with immunoSEQ multiplex PCR, while TCRdb's copy carries only in-frame clones and drops some. The sample has under 55,000 clones; around 95% are singletons. Material: T cells isolated from PBMCs. These receptors all stem from a human donor in good health. Each CDR3 is given with its conserved first and last residue. A D gene is named only where the DNA matches it firmly. Not all rows give a size; the values are once, few, many and, for expanded clones, a class.

D	V	size	J	DNA	CDR3
TRBD2	TRBV6-4	NA	TRBJ2-6	TGTGCCAGCAGTGAAACTAGCGGGAGTGGGGCCAACGTCCTGACTTTC	CASSETSGSGANVLTF
NA	TRBV6-4	NA	TRBJ1-2	TGTGCCAGCAGTGGGGAATCAGGGAATGGCTACACCTTC	CASSGESGNGYTF
NA	TRBV4-1	NA	TRBJ2-1	TGCGCCAGCAGCCAACGCAGCGGATCCCTGTACAATGAGCAGTTCTTC	CASSQRSGSLYNEQFF
TRBD2	TRBV30	NA	TRBJ2-1	TGTGCCTGGAGGAGACCGGGACTAGCGGGAGGTGAGCAGTTCTTC	CAWRRPGLAGGEQFF
TRBD2	TRBV4-3	once	TRBJ2-5	TGCGCCAGCAGCCCCGGGAGGGAACAAGAGACCCAGTACTTC	CASSPGREQETQYF
NA	TRBV2	NA	TRBJ2-1	TGTGCCAGCAGTGCAAGTACAGGGTCCTACAATGAGCAGTTCTTC	CASSASTGSYNEQFF
NA	TRBV5-1	NA	TRBJ2-2	TGCGCCAGCAGCTCAAACACCGGGGAGCTGTTTTTT	CASSSNTGELFF
NA	TRBV5-1	NA	TRBJ1-5	TGCGCCAGCAGCCGGGATAGCAATCAGCCCCAGCATTTT	CASSRDSNQPQHF
NA	TRBV7-3	NA	TRBJ1-1	TGTGCCAGCAGCTTAACGTCGGCGGTGAACACTGAAGCTTTCTTT	CASSLTSAVNTEAFF
NA	TRBV12-2	NA	TRBJ2-2	TGTGCAAGTCGCTTCACGCTACGGAGGAACACCGGGGAGCTGTTTTTT	CASRFTLRRNTGELFF
NA	TRBV30	NA	TRBJ1-2	TGTGCCTGGAGTGTAAGGGGAAGGGGTGGCTACACCTTC	CAWSVRGRGGYTF
NA	TRBV13	NA	TRBJ1-1	TGTGCCAGCAGCTTAGCGGGGATGATGAACACTGAAGCTTTCTTT	CASSLAGMMNTEAFF
NA	TRBV14	NA	TRBJ1-1	TGTGCCAGCAGCCAAACGATGGGGAAGAGCGGACCAACTGAAGCTTTCTTT	CASSQTMGKSGPTEAFF
TRBD2	TRBV27	NA	TRBJ2-1	TGTGCCAGCAGTTTTATCTCCAAGGGACTAGCGGGTTACAATGAGCAGTTCTTC	CASSFISKGLAGYNEQFF
TRBD1	TRBV2	NA	TRBJ2-7	TGTGCCAGCGTTACAGGGGCCGAGCAGTACTTC	CASVTGAEQYF
TRBD2	TRBV5-6	NA	TRBJ2-2	TGTGCCAGCAGCTTGGGACTAGCGGGGCCCGGTGAGCTGTTTTTT	CASSLGLAGPGELFF
TRBD1	TRBV25-1	NA	TRBJ2-2	TGTGCCAGCTCCCGGACAGGGGCGAACACCGGGGAGCTGTTTTTT	CASSRTGANTGELFF
NA	TRBV7-3	NA	TRBJ2-2	TGTGCCAGCAGCTCGCACGGGGGGAACACCGGGGAGCTGTTTTTT	CASSSHGGNTGELFF
TRBD1	TRBV28	NA	TRBJ1-4	TGTGCCAGCAGTCAGACAGGGGGCTCTAATGAAAAACTGTTTTTT	CASSQTGGSNEKLFF
TRBD1	TRBV15	NA	TRBJ2-1	TGTGCCACCAGCAGAGGGCTTGAGGGGGCAGATGAGCAGTTCTTC	CATSRGLEGADEQFF
TRBD1	TRBV27	NA	TRBJ1-2	TGTGCCAGCAGCAAGTGGACAGGGGATTATGGCTACACCTTC	CASSKWTGDYGYTF
NA	TRBV7-9	NA	TRBJ1-3	TGTGCCAGCAGCCCCCAAGAGGCAGCAGGAAACACCATATATTTT	CASSPQEAAGNTIYF
NA	TRBV29-1	once	TRBJ1-1	TGCAGCGTTGAAGCTGGCGGGCGAGAAGCTTTCTTT	CSVEAGGREAFF
TRBD1	TRBV7-2	NA	TRBJ2-7	TGTGCCAGCAGCTTAGGATTTGACGTACAGGGGGGCTACGAGCAGTACTTC	CASSLGFDVQGGYEQYF
NA	TRBV7-2	NA	TRBJ2-7	TGTGCCAGCAGCACTTACAGGGCCCCTTACGAGCAGTACTTC	CASSTYRAPYEQYF
NA	TRBV4-3	NA	TRBJ1-5	TGCGCCAGCAGCCAAGGGGGGGGCTATCAGCCCCAGCATTTT	CASSQGGGYQPQHF
TRBD1	TRBV11-2	NA	TRBJ2-7	TGTGCCAGCAGCACGGACAGGGTGTTCGGCGAGCAGTACTTC	CASSTDRVFGEQYF
TRBD1	TRBV7-8	NA	TRBJ1-5	TGTGCCAGCAGCTTAGGGGACAGTCCTTATAGCAATCAGCCCCAGCATTTT	CASSLGDSPYSNQPQHF
NA	TRBV30	NA	TRBJ2-7	TGTGCCTGGAGGCGGTCAGACGTCTCTAACGAGCAGTACTTC	CAWRRSDVSNEQYF
NA	TRBV6-5	once	TRBJ1-3	TGTGCCAGCACATCCCAGGGAAACACCATATATTTT	CASTSQGNTIYF
TRBD1	TRBV19	NA	TRBJ2-7	TGTGCCAGTAGTATACAGGGGGCCGCCTACGAGCAGTACTTC	CASSIQGAAYEQYF
NA	TRBV11-2	NA	TRBJ2-7	TGTGCCAGCAGCTTAGATAGAGGGCCTAGCTCCTACGAGCAGTACTTC	CASSLDRGPSSYEQYF
NA	TRBV6-1	NA	TRBJ2-7	TGTGCCAGCAGTGAAGAATCGTGGACAGCGACCTACGAGCAGTACTTC	CASSEESWTATYEQYF
NA	TRBV7-9	NA	TRBJ2-3	TGTGCCAGCAGCCGCGGAGAGGGTGATGGGAGGACAGATACGCAGTATTTT	CASSRGEGDGRTDTQYF
TRBD1	TRBV7-6	NA	TRBJ2-1	TGTGCCAGCAGCTTCGGGACAGGGGTCTACAATGAGCAGTTCTTC	CASSFGTGVYNEQFF
NA	TRBV28	NA	TRBJ1-2	TGTGCCAGCAGTTTGACAGTCGAAGAGGTCTACTATGGCTACACCTTC	CASSLTVEEVYYGYTF
NA	TRBV5-1	NA	TRBJ2-6	TGCGCCAGCAGCGTAACAGGGTCTGGGGCCAACGTCCTGACTTTC	CASSVTGSGANVLTF
NA	TRBV28	NA	TRBJ1-4	TGTGCCAGCAGTTCGGTCACTAATGAAAAACTGTTTTTT	CASSSVTNEKLFF
NA	TRBV27	NA	TRBJ2-5	TGTGCCAGCAGTGACGGACAGTGGGGAACGGAGACCCAGTACTTC	CASSDGQWGTETQYF
NA	TRBV5-4	NA	TRBJ2-7	TGTGCCAGCAGCCAATACAATTACGAGCAGTACTTC	CASSQYNYEQYF
NA	TRBV4-2	NA	TRBJ1-2	TGTGCCAGCAGCCAAGATAGATGGGACAAAATACAGGATGTCTATGGCTACACCTTC	CASSQDRWDKIQDVYGYTF
TRBD1	TRBV10-3	few	TRBJ1-1	TGTGCCATCAGAGACAGGGGGCGTGCTGAAGCTTTCTTT	CAIRDRGRAEAFF
TRBD1	TRBV7-9	NA	TRBJ1-3	TGTGCCAGCAGCTTCCCGGACAGGAACTCTGGAAACACCATATATTTT	CASSFPDRNSGNTIYF
TRBD2	TRBV7-9	NA	TRBJ2-3	TGTGCCAGCAGCTTAGGGACTAGCGGAGGTGATACGCAGTATTTT	CASSLGTSGGDTQYF
TRBD1	TRBV7-2	NA	TRBJ1-1	TGTGCCAGCAGCTTAGGGACAGGGACTGAAGCTTTCTTT	CASSLGTGTEAFF
TRBD2	TRBV5-4	NA	TRBJ2-1	TGTGCCAGCAGCCGGACTAGCGGGAACAATGAGCAGTTCTTC	CASSRTSGNNEQFF
TRBD1	TRBV7-2	NA	TRBJ2-1	TGTGCCAGCAGCTTAGTGGGCCAGGGGGTCGGCAATGAGCAGTTCTTC	CASSLVGQGVGNEQFF
NA	TRBV20-1	NA	TRBJ1-2	TGCAGTGCTTCCAGTGGCTACACCTTC	CSASSGYTF
TRBD1	TRBV4-1	NA	TRBJ2-2	TGCGCCAGCTTCTGGGACAGGGAGCTTGGCGGGGAGCTGTTTTTT	CASFWDRELGGELFF
NA	TRBV10-1	NA	TRBJ2-5	TGCGCCAGCAGTGAGGACAGACTCCAAGAGACCCAGTACTTC	CASSEDRLQETQYF
TRBD2	TRBV4-2	NA	TRBJ2-3	TGTGCCAGCAGCCGAGAAGGGACTAGCGGGAGGGGCACAGATACGCAGTATTTT	CASSREGTSGRGTDTQYF
NA	TRBV7-8	NA	TRBJ2-7	TGTGCCAGCAGCTTATCGAGACAGACCTACGAGCAGTACTTC	CASSLSRQTYEQYF
NA	TRBV11-2	NA	TRBJ2-7	TGTGCCAGCAGCTTAGTCGGGCAGGGGTCGGACGAGCAGTACTTC	CASSLVGQGSDEQYF
NA	TRBV21-1	NA	TRBJ1-4	TGTGCCAGCAGCAAAATAGGGGCTACTAATGAAAAACTGTTTTTT	CASSKIGATNEKLFF